This entry lists 19 T cell receptor beta chains sequenced from one sample in a study of OX40 agonist ivuxolimab in advanced cancers. The method was immunoSEQ multiplex PCR; TCRdb's version includes in-frame clones alone and lacks a portion of them. This sample has about 76,000 clones; roughly nine tenths occur once, and the top ten carry 13%. The sample in question was CD4+ or CD8+ T cells sorted from blood, obtained in a trial of the OX40 agonist ivuxolimab. These receptors originate from an adult with an advanced solid tumor such as melanoma, head and neck, liver or kidney cancer.

The DNA for the CDR3 is TGCAGCGTTGAATCCCCGACTGGTGAGACCCAGTACTTC. The encoded protein is CSVESPTGETQYF. The J gene is TRBJ2-5, the V gene TRBV29-1, with D unresolved. Germline-derived CDR1 and CDR2 are SQVTM and ANQGSEA. Trimming shortened V by 2 bases and J by 5 bases, and 12 bases separated the two germline ends. There are 13 residues in the CDR3.

The chain has TRBV19 and TRBJ1-4; D might be TRBD1 (5 bases). Trimming left V 9 bases short and J 11 bases short, with 19 bases between. Germline assignment: CDR1 LNHDA and CDR2 SQIVND (reference sequence). The CDR3 sequence is 13 residues long. The CDR3 nucleotides are TGTGCCAGCCGGGACCTCCCAAAGGAGAAACTGTTTTTT. This gives the protein CASRDLPKEKLFF.

CDR3 loop: CAWSRPLSTNEKLFF. For the CDR3, the DNA is TGTGCCTGGAGTCGGCCGTTGTCGACTAATGAAAAACTGTTTTTT. J is TRBJ1-4 and V is TRBV30; D not certain. The V end was cut by 2 bases, the J end by 2 bases, with 12 bases between. This CDR3 contains 15 residues. Germline values: CDR1 GTSNPN, CDR2 SVGIG (reference sequence).

The chain links TRBV10-3 to TRBJ2-7; 9 bases agree with TRBD2. The CDR3 contains 14 residues. From germline, CDR1 is ENHRY and CDR2 SYGVKD. V gave up 4 bases and J gave up 12 bases; unmatched junction bases: 13. CDR3 protein: CAISAVSGSLGAYF. The CDR3 nucleotides read TGTGCCATCAGTGCAGTTAGCGGGAGTCTAGGTGCGTACTTC.

The chain employs TRBV2 and TRBJ1-2; 10 positions agree with TRBD1. After removal of 2 bases from V and 4 bases from J, the junction contained 1 base not matched to a gene. There are 14 residues in the CDR3. The germline V gene encodes CDR1 SNHLY and CDR2 FYNNEI. CDR3 nucleotides: TGTGCCAGCAGTGAAAGGACAGGGGGCTATGGCTACACCTTC. Translating gives CASSERTGGYGYTF.

V gene TRBV7-8 combines with J gene TRBJ2-1; D is unresolved. CDR3 size: 14 residues. V was clipped by 4 bases and J by 3 bases, with 10 bases between them. Germline CDR1 is SGHVS and CDR2 is FQNEAQ. The CDR3: CASSSEAGYNEQFF. The CDR3 coding sequence is TGTGCCAGCAGCTCCGAGGCAGGCTACAATGAGCAGTTCTTC.

The gene calls are TRBV19 and TRBJ2-5; 7 nucleotides line up with TRBD2. V lost 1 base and J lost 6; bases outside the gene matches: 8. Germline V gene lookup returns CDR1 LNHDA and CDR2 SQIVND (reference sequence). The CDR3 totals 15 residues. CDR3 nucleotide sequence: TGTGCCAGTAGTATAGGGGAGCGGGATATACAGACCCAGTACTTC. Protein product: CASSIGERDIQTQYF.

This chain connects TRBV18 to TRBJ1-3; D perhaps matches TRBD1 (5 bases). V lost 3 bases, J lost 7 bases, and 10 bases lay in between. Germline assignment: CDR1 KGHSH and CDR2 LQKENI. CDR3 size: 13 residues. The CDR3 region has the DNA TGTGCCAGCTCACCGGGACTGGCTAACACCATATATTTT. Residues: CASSPGLANTIYF.

V is TRBV10-1 and J is TRBJ2-3; D remains unclear. V was shortened by 2 bases and J by 2 bases, with 8 bases between the two germline ends. The germline V gene encodes CDR1 WNHNN and CDR2 SYGVQD (reference sequence). This CDR3 has 14 residues. CDR3 DNA: TGCGCCAGCAGTGAGGAGGCCTTCACAGATACGCAGTATTTT. It specifies CASSEEAFTDTQYF.

The rearrangement joins TRBV21-1 to TRBJ2-4; the table's D call, TRBD2, was not checked against the DNA. TRBV21-1 is deemed a pseudogene. CDR3 length equals 16 residues. This chain's CDR3 is CASSKPSGSGRNIQYF. The CDR3 nucleotides read TGTGCCAGCAGCAAACCTAGCGGGAGCGGGAGAAACATTCAGTACTTC.

The rearrangement links TRBV27 to TRBJ1-4; the match to TRBD1 covers 8 bases. Trimming removed 4 bases from V and 8 bases from J; junction bases left unmatched: 9. This CDR3 region has 15 residues. Germline V gene sequence: CDR1 MNHEY, CDR2 SMNVEV (reference sequence). The CDR3 here is CASSSYRQGYEKLFF. The DNA of the CDR3 is TGTGCCAGCAGTTCCTATCGACAGGGGTACGAAAAACTGTTTTTT.

CDR3 in DNA: TGTGCCATCAGTGAGACTAGCGGGTACGAGCAGTACTTC. It yields the protein CAISETSGYEQYF. The rearrangement joins TRBV10-3 to TRBJ2-7; the match to TRBD2 covers 9 bases. The germline CDR1 and CDR2 sequences are ENHRY and SYGVKD. This CDR3 has 13 amino acids. The V segment lost 2 bases and the J segment 4 bases; nucleotides outside the gene matches: 0.

This clone showed up just a few times. The rearrangement uses TRBV6-1 and TRBJ2-7, with 10 bases aligning to TRBD2. The CDR3 runs to 18 residues. V dropped 0 bases and J dropped 3; count of bases not matched to a gene: 11. Germline V CDR1 and CDR2: MNHNS, SASEGT. The CDR3 region is CASSEALAGVMRGYEQYF. The CDR3 nucleotides are TGTGCCAGCAGTGAAGCGCTAGCGGGAGTAATGAGGGGCTACGAGCAGTACTTC.

This clone was counted once. The chain couples TRBV9 to TRBJ2-3; D might be TRBD1 or TRBD2, each matching 5 bases. The CDR3 extends over 15 amino acids. Germline loops: CDR1 SGDLS, CDR2 YYNGEE. V lost 3 bases to trimming and J lost 2 bases, with 13 bases between them. CDR3 region: CASSARPGPTDTQYF. Here the CDR3 DNA reads TGTGCCAGCAGCGCCCGACCGGGACCCACAGATACGCAGTATTTT.

This clone was seen only once. The chain combines TRBV4-1 with TRBJ2-7, with 9 bases matching TRBD2. This CDR3 is built from 16 residues. V was pared by 4 bases and J by 3 bases, with 10 bases of the junction left unmatched. Germline V lookup: CDR1 MGHRA, CDR2 YSYEKL. The CDR3 nucleotides read TGCGCCAGCAGCCCGACGGGAGGTAGCGGGAGCTACGAGCAGTACTTC. It specifies CASSPTGGSGSYEQYF.

The chain recombines TRBV19 with TRBJ1-5; a weak D match, TRBD1 (6 bases). The germline V gene encodes CDR1 LNHDA and CDR2 SQIVND (reference sequence). This CDR3 spans 15 amino acids. V was clipped by 2 bases and J by 3 bases, with 11 bases between them. CDR3 nucleotides: TGTGCCAGTAGTATATTTGGGACAAACAATCAGCCCCAGCATTTT. This codes for CASSIFGTNNQPQHF.

The V and J genes are TRBV7-3 and TRBJ1-1; 8 bases fit TRBD1. The CDR3 runs to 14 residues. V was clipped by 5 bases and J by 4 bases; unmatched bases: 6. The germline CDR1 and CDR2 sequences are SGHTA and FQGTGA. The CDR3 DNA sequence: TGTGCCAGCAGCGAACAGGGGGTCAGCACTGAAGCTTTCTTT. It yields the protein CASSEQGVSTEAFF.

CDR3 coding DNA: TGTGCCAGCAGCCTCGGCGGGACTCGCTTCAACAATGAGCAGTTCTTC. Its protein is CASSLGGTRFNNEQFF. The rearrangement links TRBV5-6 to TRBJ2-1; tentatively, D is TRBD2 (6 bases). V gave up 4 bases and J gave up 5 bases, with 19 bases separating them. Germline-derived CDR1 and CDR2 are SGHDT and YYEEEE. The CDR3 extends over 16 amino acids.

The chain carries TRBV5-1 and TRBJ2-2; D ambiguous. The V end was cut by 4 bases, the J end by 0 bases, with 7 bases between. Germline lookup yields CDR1 SGHRS and CDR2 YFSETQ. This CDR3 has 14 residues. The CDR3 here is CASSLDPNTGELFF. The CDR3, as DNA: TGCGCCAGCAGCCTAGACCCGAACACCGGGGAGCTGTTTTTT.